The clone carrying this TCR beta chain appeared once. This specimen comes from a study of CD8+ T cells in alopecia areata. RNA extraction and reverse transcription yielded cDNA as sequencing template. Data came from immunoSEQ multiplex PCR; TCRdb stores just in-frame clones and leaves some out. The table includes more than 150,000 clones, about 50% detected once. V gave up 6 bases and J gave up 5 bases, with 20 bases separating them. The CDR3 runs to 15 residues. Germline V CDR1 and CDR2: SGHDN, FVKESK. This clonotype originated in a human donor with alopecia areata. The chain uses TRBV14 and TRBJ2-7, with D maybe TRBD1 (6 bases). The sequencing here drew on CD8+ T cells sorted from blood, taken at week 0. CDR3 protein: CASSRQETGWDEQYF. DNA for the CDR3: TGTGCCAGCAGTCGACAGGAGACCGGGTGGGACGAGCAGTACTTC.